One sample yielded the 26 T cell receptor beta chains listed below, sequenced in a study of graft-versus-host responses after intestinal transplantation. The method was immunoSEQ multiplex PCR; TCRdb's version includes in-frame clones alone and lacks a portion of them. Of more than 90,000 clones listed, 80% to 95% are singletons. Their specific antigens are unknown. The specimen comprised unstimulated CD8+ T cells sorted from spleen or lymph node cells, sampled before intestinal transplant. These TCRs come from a human donor who received an intestinal transplant.

The V call is TRBV9, the J call TRBJ1-6, with 7 positions matching TRBD1. The V segment lost 0 bases and the J segment 8 bases; nucleotides outside the gene matches: 5. CDR1 SGDLS and CDR2 YYNGEE come from the germline V gene. CDR3 length equals 15 residues. The CDR3 reads CASSVEGDSDSPLHF. The CDR3 nucleotides are TGTGCCAGCAGCGTAGAGGGGGACAGTGATTCACCCCTCCACTTT.

The V gene is TRBV4-1, the J gene TRBJ1-3; D perhaps matches TRBD1 (5 bases). This CDR3 contains 14 residues. V shed 4 bases and J shed 2 bases, with 9 bases lying between them. From germline, CDR1 is MGHRA and CDR2 YSYEKL. The CDR3 sequence is CASSPWTTGNTIYF. CDR3 coding DNA: TGCGCCAGCAGCCCTTGGACAACTGGAAACACCATATATTTT.

The chain recombines TRBV2 with TRBJ2-7; D is perhaps TRBD2 (5 bases). CDR1 and CDR2 from the germline V gene are SNHLY and FYNNEI. Trimming removed 4 bases at V and 2 bases at J, with 9 bases between. CDR3 size: 13 residues. CDR3 sequence (DNA): TGTGCCAGCAGTGCGGGATCAGCCTACGAGCAGTACTTC. This gives the protein CASSAGSAYEQYF.

V usage is TRBV5-1 and J usage is TRBJ1-5, with a possible D match to TRBD1 (5 bases). CDR3 length: 14 amino acids. Trimming removed 0 bases at V and 3 bases at J, with 7 bases between. Germline lookup yields CDR1 SGHRS and CDR2 YFSETQ. In DNA form, the CDR3 reads TGCGCCAGCAGCTTGGGACAGTCCAATCAGCCCCAGCATTTT. Protein sequence: CASSLGQSNQPQHF. Complete variable domain (other parts from reference TRBV5-1 and TRBJ1-5): KAGVTQTPRYLIKTRGQQVTLSCSPISGHRSVSWYQQTPGQGLQFLFEYFSETQRNKGNFPGRFSGRQFSNSRSEMNVSTLELGDSALYLCASSLGQSNQPQHFGDGTRLSIL.

This chain connects TRBV11-2 to TRBJ2-1; perhaps TRBD2 as D (7 bases). The CDR3 is 16 amino acids. Per the germline V gene, CDR1 is SGHAT and CDR2 is FQNNGV. The germline V and J ends were trimmed by 7 bases and 0 bases, with 16 bases remaining between them. Here the CDR3 reads CASIGAGASSYNEQFF. CDR3 nucleotide sequence: TGTGCCAGCATCGGCGCGGGGGCTAGCTCCTACAATGAGCAGTTCTTC.

V and J are TRBV7-9 and TRBJ2-7; 9 bases map to TRBD2. J gave up 2 bases and V 4 bases, and 6 bases lay outside the gene matches. The CDR3 is 15 amino acids. Germline V gives CDR1 SEHNR, CDR2 FQNEAQ (reference sequence). The chain's CDR3 is CASSWGLAETYEQYF. The DNA for the CDR3 is TGTGCCAGCAGCTGGGGACTAGCCGAGACCTACGAGCAGTACTTC.

The CDR3 spells CASSQEREAPYEQYF. The CDR3 DNA sequence: TGCGCCAGCAGCCAAGAGCGGGAGGCGCCCTACGAGCAGTACTTC. The rearrangement uses TRBV4-1 and TRBJ2-7; TRBD2 matches at 8 bases. J was trimmed by 2 bases and V by 0 bases; bases with no gene match: 3. There are 15 residues in the CDR3. Per the germline V gene, CDR1 is MGHRA and CDR2 is YSYEKL.

The chain carries TRBV30 and TRBJ2-7; 9 bases fit TRBD2. The CDR3 covers 13 residues. In germline, CDR1 is GTSNPN, CDR2 SVGIG (reference sequence). The J segment lost 0 bases and the V segment lost 5 bases, leaving 2 bases of the junction unmatched. The CDR3 DNA reads as TGTGCCTGGGATAGCGGGAGCTCCTACGAGCAGTACTTC. Amino acids: CAWDSGSSYEQYF.

This chain links TRBV27 with TRBJ2-7; 7 bases are shared with TRBD1. This CDR3 region has 14 residues. V was pared by 2 bases and J by 5 bases, with 6 bases of the junction left unmatched. Looked up from germline, CDR1 is MNHEY and CDR2 is SMNVEV (reference sequence). In DNA, the CDR3 is TGTGCCAGCAGTTTAATGTTAGGGGGCCACGAGCAGTACTTC. Amino acids: CASSLMLGGHEQYF.

This clone was counted a single time. This chain joins TRBV6-1 and TRBJ2-7, with TRBD2 as a possible D gene (6 bases). The germline gives CDR1 MNHNS, CDR2 SASEGT. CDR3 length: 13 amino acids. Trimming left V 4 bases short and J 3 bases short, with 10 bases between. The CDR3 DNA is TGTGCCAGCAGTGTCCCGGGACTCTACGAGCAGTACTTC. Translating it yields CASSVPGLYEQYF.

This chain links TRBV27 with TRBJ2-7, with 12 bases identical to TRBD1. The germline V gene has CDR1 MNHEY and CDR2 SMNVEV (reference sequence). V trimming: 4 bases; J trimming: 6 bases; junction bases outside the gene matches: 4. This CDR3 has 14 residues. In DNA, the CDR3 is TGTGCCAGCAGTTCCGGGACAGGGGGCTTCGAGCAGTACTTC. Translation: CASSSGTGGFEQYF.

A remark on this clone: The same CDR3 also results from other DNA sequences found in this sample. The chain recombines TRBV9 with TRBJ1-6, with 7 bases fitting TRBD1. With 0 bases clipped from V and 6 bases from J, the junction kept 0 bases outside the gene matches. CDR3 length equals 14 residues. From germline, CDR1 is SGDLS and CDR2 YYNGEE. The CDR3 loop is CASSVAGGNSPLHF. In DNA form, the CDR3 reads TGTGCCAGCAGCGTAGCAGGGGGTAATTCACCCCTCCACTTT.

This chain joins TRBV4-1 and TRBJ2-7; the D is unclear. Trimming pared 6 bases from V and 5 bases from J, leaving 8 bases between. The CDR3 consists of 11 residues. Looked up from germline, CDR1 is MGHRA and CDR2 is YSYEKL. The CDR3 spells CASRESDEQYF. For the CDR3, the DNA is TGCGCCAGCAGGGAGTCGGACGAGCAGTACTTC.

This chain joins TRBV12-5 and TRBJ1-2; 9 positions agree with TRBD1. The CDR3 has 21 amino acids. Germline trimming cut 5 bases from V and 7 bases from J; bases unmatched to any gene: 29. Germline V gene data show CDR1 as LGHNT and CDR2 as FRNRAP. CDR3 region: CASGPPRIGTGKAAFALGYTF. CDR3 DNA: TGTGCTAGTGGTCCGCCCCGGATAGGGACAGGGAAAGCCGCCTTTGCTCTTGGCTACACCTTC.

J is TRBJ1-4 and V is TRBV6-4; D is perhaps TRBD1 (5 bases). The CDR3 has 16 amino acids. V dropped 0 bases and J dropped 0 bases, with 8 bases sitting between them. CDR1 is MRHNA and CDR2 is SNTAGT in the germline V gene. Here the CDR3 reads CASSDSGTPTNEKLFF. The CDR3 DNA reads as TGTGCCAGCAGTGACTCCGGGACTCCAACTAATGAAAAACTGTTTTTT.

The rearrangement uses TRBV5-4 and TRBJ2-7; D may be TRBD1 (5 bases). The CDR3 runs 15 residues. The V gene's germline CDR1 is SGHNT and CDR2 YYREEE (reference sequence). Trimming removed 0 bases at V and 0 bases at J, with 10 bases between. CDR3 amino acids: CASSLVGRTSYEQYF. CDR3 nucleotide sequence: TGTGCCAGCAGCTTGGTGGGGCGGACCTCCTACGAGCAGTACTTC.

This clone was counted a single time. The chain carries TRBV30 and TRBJ2-2; TRBD1 might be the D (5 bases). V lost 0 bases and J 3 bases, leaving 8 bases between the germline ends. The CDR3 has 14 amino acids. Germline V gives CDR1 GTSNPN, CDR2 SVGIG (reference sequence). The CDR3 protein is CAWSVGHYTGELFF. The DNA of the CDR3 is TGTGCCTGGAGTGTAGGACACTACACCGGGGAGCTGTTTTTT.

This chain links TRBV6-5 with TRBJ2-7; D unresolved. CDR3 size: 16 residues. Trimming removed 0 bases at V and 0 bases at J, with 12 bases between. The germline V gene has CDR1 MNHEY and CDR2 SVGAGI. DNA for the CDR3: TGTGCCAGCAGTTACTCTGAGGCCAGCATCTCCTACGAGCAGTACTTC. This encodes CASSYSEASISYEQYF.

This sequence joins TRBV13 and TRBJ2-7; D is undetermined. This CDR3 spans 14 amino acids. Germline values: CDR1 PRHDT, CDR2 FYEKMQ (reference sequence). The V and J ends lost 2 bases and 4 bases respectively, with 12 bases between them. The CDR3 bases are TGTGCCAGCAGCTTAAATAACGACTTGTACGAGCAGTACTTC. Translating it yields CASSLNNDLYEQYF. The entire variable domain, with the rest obtained from reference TRBV13 and TRBJ2-7, is as follows: AAGVIQSPRHLIKEKRETATLKCYPIPRHDTVYWYQQGPGQDPQFLISFYEKMQSDKGSIPDRFSAQQFSDYHSELNMSSLELGDSALYFCASSLNNDLYEQYFGPGTRLTVT.

V and J are TRBV16 and TRBJ2-4; D possibly corresponds to TRBD1 (5 bases). The CDR3 runs to 16 residues. Germline-derived CDR1 and CDR2 are KGHSY and FQNENV. The germline V and J ends were trimmed by 2 bases and 3 bases, with 14 bases remaining between them. This CDR3 reads CASSQQQGVYKNIQYF. In DNA form, the CDR3 reads TGTGCCAGCAGCCAACAGCAGGGTGTCTACAAAAACATTCAGTACTTC.

V and J are TRBV6-5 and TRBJ2-1; 10 bases fit TRBD2. The CDR3 has 12 residues. V was pared by 4 bases and J by 9 bases, with 0 bases of the junction left unmatched. The germline V gene encodes CDR1 MNHEY and CDR2 SVGAGI. Written as DNA, the CDR3 is TGTGCCAGCAGTTTAGCGGGAGGTGAGCAGTTCTTC. Residues: CASSLAGGEQFF.

The chain combines TRBV7-2 with TRBJ1-1, with a tentative D call TRBD1 (6 bases). The CDR3 length is 15 residues. V lost 6 bases and J 2 bases, leaving 16 bases between the germline ends. The germline gives CDR1 SGHTA, CDR2 FQGNSA. CDR3 in DNA: TGTGCCAGCAGTTTTGGGCAGGGGAGTAACACTGAAGCTTTCTTT. This sequence encodes CASSFGQGSNTEAFF.

The chain carries TRBV9 and TRBJ2-7; TRBD1 might be the D (6 bases). The ends were cut back, 3 bases at V and 2 bases at J, with 12 bases in the middle. CDR1 and CDR2 (germline): SGDLS, YYNGEE. CDR3 length: 14 residues. CDR3 region: CASSAGHRAYEQYF. CDR3 in DNA: TGTGCCAGCAGCGCGGGACACCGGGCCTACGAGCAGTACTTC.

The chain couples TRBV29-1 to TRBJ2-7; a possible D gene is TRBD1 (6 bases). V lost 3 bases to trimming and J lost 5 bases, with 14 bases between them. CDR3 length equals 13 residues. CDR1 and CDR2 from the germline V gene are SQVTM and ANQGSEA. CDR3 protein: CSVDAGVGDEQYF. For the CDR3, the DNA is TGCAGCGTTGATGCAGGGGTTGGTGACGAGCAGTACTTC.

The chain couples TRBV29-1 to TRBJ2-3; 10 bases line up with TRBD2. Germline V gene lookup returns CDR1 SQVTM and CDR2 ANQGSEA. Trimming took 5 bases from V and 6 from J; bases not matched to a gene: 5. The CDR3 contains 13 residues. In DNA, the CDR3 is TGCAGCGTTATAGCGGGGGGTCCGGATACGCAGTATTTT. Protein product: CSVIAGGPDTQYF.

This clone was counted only a few times. This chain connects TRBV6-6 to TRBJ2-7; TRBD1 agrees at 10 bases. The CDR3 loop spans 15 amino acids. Germline V gives CDR1 MNHNY, CDR2 SVGAGI (reference sequence). With V trimmed by 2 bases and J by 7 bases, 8 bases remained unmatched. CDR3 sequence (DNA): TGTGCCAGCAGTTACACCGACAGGGGGCGGTCGGAGCAGTACTTC. Translated: CASSYTDRGRSEQYF.